The TCR beta chain described here comes from a study of blood T cell repertoires in COVID-19. Overall study: The study drew acute and convalescent COVID-19 samples from the United States, Italy and Spain. The cDNA or gDNA used as material had been derived from T cells, B-cell-depleted T cells, or PBMCs.

Trimming removed 6 bases at V and 6 bases at J, with 18 bases between. Germline V gene sequence: CDR1 SNHLY, CDR2 FYNNEI. The CDR3 length is 16 residues. Source study methods: Amplification with reference gene primers provided the estimates of nucleated cell counts. Libraries were prepared by immunoSEQ multiplex PCR; TCRdb keeps only in-frame clonotypes and omits some of them. V and J calls and clone size follow that table, whereas D and trimming were derived from the DNA. The table lists about 310,000 clones, roughly 84% of them singletons. V and J are TRBV2 and TRBJ1-6; D might be TRBD1 (6 bases). This receptor was identified in a man over 45 with active or convalescent COVID-19. Sequenced input: peripheral blood. This chain's CDR3 is CASSLDSSIRNSPLHF. CDR3 bases: TGTGCCAGCAGCCTGGACAGCTCTATACGTAATTCACCCCTCCACTTT.